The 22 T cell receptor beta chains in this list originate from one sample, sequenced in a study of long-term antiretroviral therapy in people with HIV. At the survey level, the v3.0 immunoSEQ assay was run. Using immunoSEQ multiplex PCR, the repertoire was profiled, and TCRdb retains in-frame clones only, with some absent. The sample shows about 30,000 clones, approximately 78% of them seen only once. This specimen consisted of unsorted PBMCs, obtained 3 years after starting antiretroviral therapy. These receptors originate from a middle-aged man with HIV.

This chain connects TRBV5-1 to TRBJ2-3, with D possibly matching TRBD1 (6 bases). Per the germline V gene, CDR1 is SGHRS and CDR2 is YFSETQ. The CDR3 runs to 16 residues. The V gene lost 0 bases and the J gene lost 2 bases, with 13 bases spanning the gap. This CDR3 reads CASSLGSTGSTDTQYF. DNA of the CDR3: TGCGCCAGCAGCTTGGGGTCGACAGGTTCCACAGATACGCAGTATTTT. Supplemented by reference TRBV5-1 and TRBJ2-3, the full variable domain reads KAGVTQTPRYLIKTRGQQVTLSCSPISGHRSVSWYQQTPGQGLQFLFEYFSETQRNKGNFPGRFSGRQFSNSRSEMNVSTLELGDSALYLCASSLGSTGSTDTQYFGPGTRLTVL.

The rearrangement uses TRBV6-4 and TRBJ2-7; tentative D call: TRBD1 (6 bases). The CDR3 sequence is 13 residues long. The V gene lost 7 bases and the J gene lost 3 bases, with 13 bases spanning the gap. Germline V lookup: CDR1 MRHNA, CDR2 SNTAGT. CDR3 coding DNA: TGTGCCAGCACGGGGAACAGGGACTACGAGCAGTACTTC. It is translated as CASTGNRDYEQYF.

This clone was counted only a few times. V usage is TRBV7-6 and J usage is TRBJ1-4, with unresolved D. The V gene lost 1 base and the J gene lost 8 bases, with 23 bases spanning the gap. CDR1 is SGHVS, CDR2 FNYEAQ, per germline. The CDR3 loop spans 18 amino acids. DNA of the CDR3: TGTGCCAGCAGCTTAGAGGATTTGAGGAGTCTCGTGGGGGAAAAACTGTTTTTT. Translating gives CASSLEDLRSLVGEKLFF.

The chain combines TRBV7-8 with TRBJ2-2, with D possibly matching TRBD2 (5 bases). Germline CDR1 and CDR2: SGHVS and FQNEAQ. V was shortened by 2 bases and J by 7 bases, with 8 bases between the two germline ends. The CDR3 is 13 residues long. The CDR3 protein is CASSLSEGGELFF. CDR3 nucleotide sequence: TGTGCCAGCAGCTTATCAGAGGGCGGGGAGCTGTTTTTT.

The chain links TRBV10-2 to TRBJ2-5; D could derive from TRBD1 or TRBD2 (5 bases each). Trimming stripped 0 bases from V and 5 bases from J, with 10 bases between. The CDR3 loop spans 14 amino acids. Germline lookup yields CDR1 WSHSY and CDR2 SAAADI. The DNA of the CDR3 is TGCGCCAGCAGTGAGTCGTTCAGGGAGGAGACCCAGTACTTC. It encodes CASSESFREETQYF.

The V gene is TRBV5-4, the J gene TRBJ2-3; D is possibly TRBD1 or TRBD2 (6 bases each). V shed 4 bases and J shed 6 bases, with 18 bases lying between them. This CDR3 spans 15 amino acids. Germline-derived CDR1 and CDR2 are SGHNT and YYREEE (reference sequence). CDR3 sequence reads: CASSLVGGWGDTQYF. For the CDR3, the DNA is TGTGCCAGCAGCCTAGTAGGGGGGTGGGGGGATACGCAGTATTTT.

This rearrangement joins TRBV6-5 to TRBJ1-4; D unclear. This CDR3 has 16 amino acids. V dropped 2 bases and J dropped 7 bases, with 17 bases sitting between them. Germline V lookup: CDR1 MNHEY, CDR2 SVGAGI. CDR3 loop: CASSYRTTGSPEKLFF. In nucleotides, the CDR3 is TGTGCCAGCAGTTACCGCACGACGGGAAGCCCTGAAAAACTGTTTTTT.

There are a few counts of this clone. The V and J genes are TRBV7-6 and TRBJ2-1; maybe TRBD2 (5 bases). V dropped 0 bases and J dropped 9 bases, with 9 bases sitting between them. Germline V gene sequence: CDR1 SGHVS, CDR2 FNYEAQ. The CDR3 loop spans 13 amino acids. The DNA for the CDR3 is TGTGCCAGCAGCTTAGCAGGAGGAGGTGAGCAGTTCTTC. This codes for CASSLAGGGEQFF.

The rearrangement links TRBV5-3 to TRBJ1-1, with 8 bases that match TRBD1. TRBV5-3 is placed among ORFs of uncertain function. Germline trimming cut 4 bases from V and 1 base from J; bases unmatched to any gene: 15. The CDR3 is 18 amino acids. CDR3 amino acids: CARSKDPGQVRENTEAFF. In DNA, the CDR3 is TGTGCCAGAAGCAAAGATCCGGGACAGGTGAGGGAGAACACTGAAGCTTTCTTT.

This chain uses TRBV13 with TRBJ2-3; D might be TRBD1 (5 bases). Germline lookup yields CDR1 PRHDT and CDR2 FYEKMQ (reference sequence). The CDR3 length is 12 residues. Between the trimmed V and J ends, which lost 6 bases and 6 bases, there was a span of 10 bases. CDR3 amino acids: CASSSPGDTQYF. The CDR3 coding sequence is TGTGCCAGCAGTTCACCAGGGGATACGCAGTATTTT.

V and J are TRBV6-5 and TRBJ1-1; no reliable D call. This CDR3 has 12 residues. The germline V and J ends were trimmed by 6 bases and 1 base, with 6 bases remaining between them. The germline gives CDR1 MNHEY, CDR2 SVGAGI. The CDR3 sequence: CASRAGNTEAFF. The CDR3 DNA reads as TGTGCCAGCAGAGCAGGGAACACTGAAGCTTTCTTT.

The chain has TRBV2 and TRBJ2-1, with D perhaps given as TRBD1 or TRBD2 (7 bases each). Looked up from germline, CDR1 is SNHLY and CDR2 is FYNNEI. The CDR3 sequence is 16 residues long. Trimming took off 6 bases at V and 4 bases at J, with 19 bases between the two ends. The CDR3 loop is CASRSRGDRSYNEQFF. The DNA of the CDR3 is TGTGCCAGCAGGAGCCGGGGGGACAGATCTTACAATGAGCAGTTCTTC.

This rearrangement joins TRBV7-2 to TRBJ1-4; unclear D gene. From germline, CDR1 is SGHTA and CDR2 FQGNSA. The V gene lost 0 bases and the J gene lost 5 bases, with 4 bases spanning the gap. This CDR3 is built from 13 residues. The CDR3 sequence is CASSLAGNEKLFF. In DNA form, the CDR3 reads TGTGCCAGCAGCTTAGCAGGGAATGAAAAACTGTTTTTT.

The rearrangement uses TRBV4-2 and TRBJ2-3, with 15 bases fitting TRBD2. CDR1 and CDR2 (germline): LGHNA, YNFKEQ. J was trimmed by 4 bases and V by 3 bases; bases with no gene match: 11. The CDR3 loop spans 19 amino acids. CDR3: CASSQAPGLAGGRADTQYF. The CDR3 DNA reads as TGTGCCAGCAGCCAGGCCCCGGGACTAGCGGGAGGACGGGCAGATACGCAGTATTTT.

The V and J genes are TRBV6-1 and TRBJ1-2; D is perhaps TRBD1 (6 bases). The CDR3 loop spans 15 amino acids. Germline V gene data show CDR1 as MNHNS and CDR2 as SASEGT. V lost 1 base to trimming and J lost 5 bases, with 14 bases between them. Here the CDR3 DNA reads TGTGCCAGCAGTGAAGGGGACACTGGCCCATATGGCTACACCTTC. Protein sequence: CASSEGDTGPYGYTF.

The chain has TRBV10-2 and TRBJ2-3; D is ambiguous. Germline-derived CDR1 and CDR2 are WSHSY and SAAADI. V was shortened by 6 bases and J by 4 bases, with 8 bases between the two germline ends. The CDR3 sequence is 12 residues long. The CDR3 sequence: CASRDPSDTQYF. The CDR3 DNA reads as TGCGCCAGCAGGGACCCTTCAGATACGCAGTATTTT.

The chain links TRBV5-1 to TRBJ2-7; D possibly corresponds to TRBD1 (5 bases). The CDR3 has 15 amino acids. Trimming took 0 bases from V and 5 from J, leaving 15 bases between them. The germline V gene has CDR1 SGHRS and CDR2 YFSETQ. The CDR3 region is CASSLGLGDFNEQYF. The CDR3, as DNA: TGCGCCAGCAGCTTGGGTCTAGGGGATTTTAACGAGCAGTACTTC.

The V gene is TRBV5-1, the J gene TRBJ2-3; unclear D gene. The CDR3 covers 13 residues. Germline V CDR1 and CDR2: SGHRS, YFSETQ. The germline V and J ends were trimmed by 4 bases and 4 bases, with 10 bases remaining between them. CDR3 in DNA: TGCGCCAGCAGCCCCCCAACCCCAGATACGCAGTATTTT. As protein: CASSPPTPDTQYF.

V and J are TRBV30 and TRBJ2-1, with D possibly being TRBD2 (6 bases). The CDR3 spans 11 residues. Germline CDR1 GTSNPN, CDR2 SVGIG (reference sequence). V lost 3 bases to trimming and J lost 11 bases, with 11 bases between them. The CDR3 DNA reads TGTGCCTGGAGCGAGGACTACAAGCAGTTCTTC. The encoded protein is CAWSEDYKQFF. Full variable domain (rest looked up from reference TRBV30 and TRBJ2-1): SQTIHQWPATLVQPVGSPLSLECTVEGTSNPNLYWYRQAAGRGLQLLFYSVGIGQISSEVPQNLSASRPQDRQFILSSKKLLLSDSGFYLCAWSEDYKQFFGPGTRLTVL.

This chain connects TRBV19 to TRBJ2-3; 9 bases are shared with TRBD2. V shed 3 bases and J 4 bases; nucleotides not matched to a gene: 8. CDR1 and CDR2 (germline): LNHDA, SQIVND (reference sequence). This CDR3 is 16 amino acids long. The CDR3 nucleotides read TGTGCCAGTAGTATTTGGACGAGCGGGGGGCCAGATACGCAGTATTTT. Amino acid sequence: CASSIWTSGGPDTQYF. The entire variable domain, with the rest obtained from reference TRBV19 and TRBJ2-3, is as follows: DGGITQSPKYLFRKEGQNVTLSCEQNLNHDAMYWYRQDPGQGLRLIYYSQIVNDFQKGDIAEGYSVSREKKESFPLTVTSAQKNPTAFYLCASSIWTSGGPDTQYFGPGTRLTVL.

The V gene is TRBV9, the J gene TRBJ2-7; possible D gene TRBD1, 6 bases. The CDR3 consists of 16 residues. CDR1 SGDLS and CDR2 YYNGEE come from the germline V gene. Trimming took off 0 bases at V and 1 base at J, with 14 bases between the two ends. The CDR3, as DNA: TGTGCCAGCAGCGTAGGAAGTACCACAGGGTCCTACGAGCAGTACTTC. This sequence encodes CASSVGSTTGSYEQYF. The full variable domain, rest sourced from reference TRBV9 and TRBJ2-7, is DSGVTQTPKHLITATGQRVTLRCSPRSGDLSVYWYQQSLDQGLQFLIQYYNGEERAKGNILERFSAQQFPDLHSELNLSSLELGDSALYFCASSVGSTTGSYEQYFGPGTRLTVT.

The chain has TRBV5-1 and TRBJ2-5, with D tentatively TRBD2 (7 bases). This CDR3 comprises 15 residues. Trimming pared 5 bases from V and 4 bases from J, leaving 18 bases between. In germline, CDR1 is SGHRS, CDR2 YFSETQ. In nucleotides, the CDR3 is TGCGCCAGCAGATCTACTACAGGGAGGGGAGAGACCCAGTACTTC. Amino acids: CASRSTTGRGETQYF. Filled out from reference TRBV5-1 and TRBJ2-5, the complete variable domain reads KAGVTQTPRYLIKTRGQQVTLSCSPISGHRSVSWYQQTPGQGLQFLFEYFSETQRNKGNFPGRFSGRQFSNSRSEMNVSTLELGDSALYLCASRSTTGRGETQYFGPGTRLLVL.